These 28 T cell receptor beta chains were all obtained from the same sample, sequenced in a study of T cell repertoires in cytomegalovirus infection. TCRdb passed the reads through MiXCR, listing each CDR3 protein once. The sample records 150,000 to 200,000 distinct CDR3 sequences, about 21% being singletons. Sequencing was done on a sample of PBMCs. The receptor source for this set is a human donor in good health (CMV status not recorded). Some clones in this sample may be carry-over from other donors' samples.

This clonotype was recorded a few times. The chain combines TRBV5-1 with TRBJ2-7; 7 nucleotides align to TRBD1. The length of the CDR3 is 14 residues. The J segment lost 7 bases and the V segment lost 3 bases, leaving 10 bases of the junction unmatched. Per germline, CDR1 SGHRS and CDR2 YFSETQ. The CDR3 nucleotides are TGCGCCAGCAGCTATAACGACAGGGTGGGGGAGCAGTACTTC. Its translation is CASSYNDRVGEQYF. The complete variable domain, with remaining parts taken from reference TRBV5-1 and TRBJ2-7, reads KAGVTQTPRYLIKTRGQQVTLSCSPISGHRSVSWYQQTPGQGLQFLFEYFSETQRNKGNFPGRFSGRQFSNSRSEMNVSTLELGDSALYLCASSYNDRVGEQYFGPGTRLTVT.

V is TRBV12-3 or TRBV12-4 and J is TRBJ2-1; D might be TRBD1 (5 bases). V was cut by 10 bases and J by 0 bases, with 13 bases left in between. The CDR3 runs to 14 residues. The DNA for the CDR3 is TGTGCCATTGGAGAGGACACCTCCTACAATGAGCAGTTCTTC. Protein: CAIGEDTSYNEQFF.

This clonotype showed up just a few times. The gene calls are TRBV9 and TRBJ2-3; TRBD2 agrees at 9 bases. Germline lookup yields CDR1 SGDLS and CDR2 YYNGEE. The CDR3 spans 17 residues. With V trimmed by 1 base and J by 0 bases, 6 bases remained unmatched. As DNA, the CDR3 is TGTGCCAGCAGCGTATCCATCCTAGCGGGAAGCACAGATACGCAGTATTTT. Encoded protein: CASSVSILAGSTDTQYF.

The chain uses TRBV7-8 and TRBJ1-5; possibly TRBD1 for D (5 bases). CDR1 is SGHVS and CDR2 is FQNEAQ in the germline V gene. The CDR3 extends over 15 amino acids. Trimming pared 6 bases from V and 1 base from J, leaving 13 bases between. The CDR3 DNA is TGTGCCAGCAGGTCCGGGGGATCGAGCAATCAGCCCCAGCATTTT. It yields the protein CASRSGGSSNQPQHF.

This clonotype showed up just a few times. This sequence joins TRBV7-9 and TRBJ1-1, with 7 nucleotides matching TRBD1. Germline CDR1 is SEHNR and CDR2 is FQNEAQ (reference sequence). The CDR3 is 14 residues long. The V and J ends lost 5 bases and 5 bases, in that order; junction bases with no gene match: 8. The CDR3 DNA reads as TGTGCCAGCAGCCCCTGGACAGGTTGGACTGAAGCTTTCTTT. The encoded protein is CASSPWTGWTEAFF. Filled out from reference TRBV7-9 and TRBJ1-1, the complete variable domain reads DTGVSQNPRHKITKRGQNVTFRCDPISEHNRLYWYRQTLGQGPEFLTYFQNEAQLEKSRLLSDRFSAERPKGSFSTLEIQRTEQGDSAMYLCASSPWTGWTEAFFGQGTRLTVV.

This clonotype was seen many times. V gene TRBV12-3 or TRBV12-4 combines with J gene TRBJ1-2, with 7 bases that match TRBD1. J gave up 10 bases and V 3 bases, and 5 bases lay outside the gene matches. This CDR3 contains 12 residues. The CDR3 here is CASSLGQRDYTF. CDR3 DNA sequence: TGTGCCAGCAGTTTGGGACAGCGAGACTACACCTTC.

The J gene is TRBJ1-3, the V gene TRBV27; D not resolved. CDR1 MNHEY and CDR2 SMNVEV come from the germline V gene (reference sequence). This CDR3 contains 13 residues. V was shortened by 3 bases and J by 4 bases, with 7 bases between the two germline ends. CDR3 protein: CASSFSRGNTIYF. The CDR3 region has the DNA TGTGCCAGCAGTTTTTCACGGGGAAACACCATATATTTT.

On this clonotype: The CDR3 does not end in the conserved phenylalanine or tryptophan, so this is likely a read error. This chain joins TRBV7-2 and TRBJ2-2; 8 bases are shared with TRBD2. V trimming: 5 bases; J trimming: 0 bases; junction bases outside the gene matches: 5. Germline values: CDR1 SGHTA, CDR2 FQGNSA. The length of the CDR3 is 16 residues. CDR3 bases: TGTGCCAGCAGCAAGAAAGCGGGAGCGAACACCGGGGAGCTGTTTCTT. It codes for CASSKKAGANTGELFL.

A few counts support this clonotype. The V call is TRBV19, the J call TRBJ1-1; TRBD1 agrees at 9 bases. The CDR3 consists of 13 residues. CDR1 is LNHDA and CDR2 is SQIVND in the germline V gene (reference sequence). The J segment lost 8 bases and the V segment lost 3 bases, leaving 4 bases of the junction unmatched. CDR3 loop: CASSMRQGGEAFF. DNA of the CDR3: TGTGCCAGTAGTATGAGACAGGGGGGCGAAGCTTTCTTT.

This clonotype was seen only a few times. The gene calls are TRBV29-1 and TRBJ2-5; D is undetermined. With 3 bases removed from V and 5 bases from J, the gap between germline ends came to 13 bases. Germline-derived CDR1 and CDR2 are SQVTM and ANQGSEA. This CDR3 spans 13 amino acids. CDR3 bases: TGCAGCGTTGATCTACGGGCGGCGGAGACCCAGTACTTC. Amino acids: CSVDLRAAETQYF. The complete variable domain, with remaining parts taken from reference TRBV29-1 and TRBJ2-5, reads SAVISQKPSRDICQRGTSLTIQCQVDSQVTMMFWYRQQPGQSLTLIATANQGSEATYESGFVIDKFPISRPNLTFSTLTVSNMSPEDSSIYLCSVDLRAAETQYFGPGTRLLVL.

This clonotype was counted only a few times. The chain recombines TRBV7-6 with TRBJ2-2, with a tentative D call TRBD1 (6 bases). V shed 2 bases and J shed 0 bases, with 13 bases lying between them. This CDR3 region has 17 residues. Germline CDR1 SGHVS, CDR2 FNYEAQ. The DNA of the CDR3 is TGTGCCAGCAGCTTACCATCCGACAGGACGAACACCGGGGAGCTGTTTTTT. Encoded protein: CASSLPSDRTNTGELFF.

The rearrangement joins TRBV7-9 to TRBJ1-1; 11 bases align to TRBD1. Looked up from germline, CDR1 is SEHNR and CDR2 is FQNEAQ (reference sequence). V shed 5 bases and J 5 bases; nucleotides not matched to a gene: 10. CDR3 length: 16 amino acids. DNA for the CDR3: TGTGCCAGCAGCACAGGACAGGGGGCGGGGGGTACTGAAGCTTTCTTT. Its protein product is CASSTGQGAGGTEAFF. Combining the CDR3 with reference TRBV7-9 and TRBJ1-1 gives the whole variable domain DTGVSQNPRHKITKRGQNVTFRCDPISEHNRLYWYRQTLGQGPEFLTYFQNEAQLEKSRLLSDRFSAERPKGSFSTLEIQRTEQGDSAMYLCASSTGQGAGGTEAFFGQGTRLTVV.

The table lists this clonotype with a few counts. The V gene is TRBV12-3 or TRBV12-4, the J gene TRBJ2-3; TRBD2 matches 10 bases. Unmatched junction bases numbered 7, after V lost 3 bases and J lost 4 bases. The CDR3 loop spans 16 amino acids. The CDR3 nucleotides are TGTGCCAGCAGTTTTCGGACTAGCGGAACGTCAGATACGCAGTATTTT. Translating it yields CASSFRTSGTSDTQYF.

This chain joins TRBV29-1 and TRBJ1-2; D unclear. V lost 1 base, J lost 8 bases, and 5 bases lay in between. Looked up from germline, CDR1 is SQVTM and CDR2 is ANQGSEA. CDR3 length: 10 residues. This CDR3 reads CSVEGGGYTF. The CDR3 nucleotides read TGCAGCGTTGAAGGCGGGGGCTACACCTTC. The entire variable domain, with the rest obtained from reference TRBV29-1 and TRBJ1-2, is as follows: SAVISQKPSRDICQRGTSLTIQCQVDSQVTMMFWYRQQPGQSLTLIATANQGSEATYESGFVIDKFPISRPNLTFSTLTVSNMSPEDSSIYLCSVEGGGYTFGSGTRLTVV.

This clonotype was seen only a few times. CDR3 coding DNA: TGTGCCAGCAGCCCCTCGGGGGAGAGGTCGGGAGATACGCAGTATTTT. Amino acid sequence: CASSPSGERSGDTQYF. The chain uses TRBV9 and TRBJ2-3; perhaps TRBD2 as D (6 bases). Germline CDR1 and CDR2: SGDLS and YYNGEE. The CDR3 loop spans 16 amino acids. Trimming stripped 4 bases from V and 5 bases from J, with 20 bases between.

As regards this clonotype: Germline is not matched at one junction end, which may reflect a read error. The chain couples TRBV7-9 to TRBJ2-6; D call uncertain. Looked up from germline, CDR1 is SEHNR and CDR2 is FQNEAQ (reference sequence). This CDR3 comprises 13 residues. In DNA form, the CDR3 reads TGTCCCAGCTCCCTCCTGTCGGCCAACGTCCTGACTTTC. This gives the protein CPSSLLSANVLTF.

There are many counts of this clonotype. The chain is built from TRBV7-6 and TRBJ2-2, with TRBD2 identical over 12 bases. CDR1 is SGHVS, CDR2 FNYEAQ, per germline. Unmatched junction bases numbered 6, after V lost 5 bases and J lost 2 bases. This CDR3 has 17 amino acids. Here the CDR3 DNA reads TGTGCCAGCAGCCCTAGGACTAGCGGGACCAACACCGGGGAGCTGTTTTTT. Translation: CASSPRTSGTNTGELFF.

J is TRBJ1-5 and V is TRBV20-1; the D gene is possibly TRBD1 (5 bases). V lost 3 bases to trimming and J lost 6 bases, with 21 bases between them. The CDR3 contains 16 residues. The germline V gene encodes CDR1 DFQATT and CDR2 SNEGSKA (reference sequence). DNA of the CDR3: TGCAGTGCTAGTGACAGTACCCCAAAGGGAGTTCAGCCCCAGCATTTT. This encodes CSASDSTPKGVQPQHF.

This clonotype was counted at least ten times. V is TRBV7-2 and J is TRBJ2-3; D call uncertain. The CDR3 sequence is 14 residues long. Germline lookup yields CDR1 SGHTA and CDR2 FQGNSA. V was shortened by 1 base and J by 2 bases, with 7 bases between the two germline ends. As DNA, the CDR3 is TGTGCCAGCAGCTTAGACACAAACACAGATACGCAGTATTTT. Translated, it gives CASSLDTNTDTQYF.

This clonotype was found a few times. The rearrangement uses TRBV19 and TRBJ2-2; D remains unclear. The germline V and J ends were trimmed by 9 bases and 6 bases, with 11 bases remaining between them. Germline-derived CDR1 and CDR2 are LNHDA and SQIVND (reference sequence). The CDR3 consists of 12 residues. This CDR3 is CASLQGSGELFF. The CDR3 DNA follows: TGTGCCAGCCTTCAAGGGTCCGGGGAGCTGTTTTTT.

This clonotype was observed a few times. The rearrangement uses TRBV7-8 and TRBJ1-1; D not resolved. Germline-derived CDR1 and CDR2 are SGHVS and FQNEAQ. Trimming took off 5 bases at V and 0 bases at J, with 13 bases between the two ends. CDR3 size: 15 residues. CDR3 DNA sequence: TGTGCCAGCAGCGAATTATGGTCCATGAACACTGAAGCTTTCTTT. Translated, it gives CASSELWSMNTEAFF.

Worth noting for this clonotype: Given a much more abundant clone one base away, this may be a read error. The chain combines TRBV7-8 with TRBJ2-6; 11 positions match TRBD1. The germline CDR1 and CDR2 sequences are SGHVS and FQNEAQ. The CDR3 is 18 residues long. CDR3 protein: CASSPGQGAISGVNVLTF. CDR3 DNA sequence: TGTGCCAGCAGCCCCGGACAGGGGGCGATCTCTGGGGTCAACGTCCTGACTTTC.

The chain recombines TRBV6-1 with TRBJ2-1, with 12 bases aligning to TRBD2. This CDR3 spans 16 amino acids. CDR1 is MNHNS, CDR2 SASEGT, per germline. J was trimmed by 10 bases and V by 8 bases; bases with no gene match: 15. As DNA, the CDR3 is TGTGCCAGCGGAGAAACAAATCTAGCGGGAGGGGGGGAGCAGTTCTTC. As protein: CASGETNLAGGGEQFF.

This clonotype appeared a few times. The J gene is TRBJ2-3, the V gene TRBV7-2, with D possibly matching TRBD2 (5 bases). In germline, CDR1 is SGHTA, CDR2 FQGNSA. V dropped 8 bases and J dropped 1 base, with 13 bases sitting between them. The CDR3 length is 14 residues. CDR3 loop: CASGRDPGTDTQYF. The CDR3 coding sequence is TGTGCCAGCGGCCGGGATCCGGGCACAGATACGCAGTATTTT.

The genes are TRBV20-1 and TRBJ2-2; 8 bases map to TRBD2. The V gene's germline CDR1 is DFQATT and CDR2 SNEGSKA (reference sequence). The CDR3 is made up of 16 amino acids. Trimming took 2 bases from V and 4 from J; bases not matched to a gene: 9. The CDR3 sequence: CSARKLAARTTGELFF. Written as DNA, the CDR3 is TGCAGTGCTAGAAAACTAGCGGCCCGGACCACCGGGGAGCTGTTTTTT.

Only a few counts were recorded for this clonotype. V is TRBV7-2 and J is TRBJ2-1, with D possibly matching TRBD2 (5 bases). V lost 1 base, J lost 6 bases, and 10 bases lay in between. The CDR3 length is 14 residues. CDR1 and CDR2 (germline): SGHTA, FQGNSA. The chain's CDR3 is CASSLDSGFNEQFF. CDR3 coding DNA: TGTGCCAGCAGCTTAGATTCGGGGTTCAATGAGCAGTTCTTC.

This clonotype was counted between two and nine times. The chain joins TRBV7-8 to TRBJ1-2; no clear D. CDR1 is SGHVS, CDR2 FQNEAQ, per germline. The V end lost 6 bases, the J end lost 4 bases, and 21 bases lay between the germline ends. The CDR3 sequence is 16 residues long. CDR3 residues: CASSTPGQERGYGYTF. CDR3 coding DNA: TGTGCCAGCAGTACCCCCGGTCAAGAGCGGGGCTATGGCTACACCTTC.

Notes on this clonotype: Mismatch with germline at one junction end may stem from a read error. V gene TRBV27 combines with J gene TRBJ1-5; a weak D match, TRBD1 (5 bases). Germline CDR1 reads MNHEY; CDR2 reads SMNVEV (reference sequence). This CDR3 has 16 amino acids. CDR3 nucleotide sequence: TGTGCCAGCAGTTTAGAGGACGGCGGGCCGGGGCAGCCCCGGCATTTT. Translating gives CASSLEDGGPGQPRHF.